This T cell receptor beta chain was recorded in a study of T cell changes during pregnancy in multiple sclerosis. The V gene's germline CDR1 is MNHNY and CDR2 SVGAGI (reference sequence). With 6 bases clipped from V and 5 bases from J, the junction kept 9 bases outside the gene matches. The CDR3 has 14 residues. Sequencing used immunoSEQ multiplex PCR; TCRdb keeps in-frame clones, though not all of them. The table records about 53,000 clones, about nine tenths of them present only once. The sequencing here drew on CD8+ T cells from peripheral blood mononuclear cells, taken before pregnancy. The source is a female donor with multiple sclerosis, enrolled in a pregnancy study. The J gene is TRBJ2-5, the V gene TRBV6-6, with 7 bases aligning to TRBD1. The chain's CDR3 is CASRIGTGEETQYF. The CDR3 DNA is TGTGCCAGCAGGATAGGAACAGGGGAGGAGACCCAGTACTTC.